Sequencing of this TCR beta chain was carried out in a study of blood T cell repertoires in COVID-19. Study background: Specimens from acute and convalescent COVID-19 originated in the United States, Italy and Spain. PBMCs, B-cell-depleted T cells, or T cells were the source of the cDNA or gDNA that made up the material.

In the study's own analysis: Cell counts per sample came from amplifying reference gene primers. Produced via immunoSEQ multiplex PCR; TCRdb's table is partial and in-frame only. V, J and clone size were drawn from that table, and D and trimming were deduced from the DNA. The sample has just over 95,000 clones, about 80% seen once. V lost 5 bases, J lost 4 bases, and 14 bases lay in between. Germline loops: CDR1 SGHTA, CDR2 FQGNSA. This CDR3 comprises 14 residues. The rearrangement uses TRBV7-2 and TRBJ1-2, with D uncertain. The clonotype comes from a man older than 75 with acute or convalescent COVID-19. Sequencing was done on a sample of peripheral blood. The chain's CDR3 is CASSENGRSYGYTF. The CDR3, as DNA: TGTGCCAGCAGCGAAAATGGGAGATCCTATGGCTACACCTTC.